A single sample is the source of the 7 T cell receptor beta chains below, sequenced in a study of T cells after somatic rescue of genetic block. Method: immunoSEQ multiplex PCR; TCRdb's copy keeps in-frame clones and lacks some. Found here are roughly 120,000 clones, about nine tenths of them singletons; the top ten hold less than 1.5%. The sequenced sample consisted of peripheral blood mononuclear cells (PBMCs). All receptors derive from a woman under 30.

V gene TRBV2 combines with J gene TRBJ1-2; perhaps TRBD1 as D (6 bases). Trimming took off 2 bases at V and 2 bases at J, with 12 bases between the two ends. CDR3 length: 15 residues. Germline V gene lookup returns CDR1 SNHLY and CDR2 FYNNEI. The CDR3 region is CASSEWGRGNYGYTF. For the CDR3, the DNA is TGTGCCAGCAGTGAATGGGGCAGGGGAAACTATGGCTACACCTTC.

The genes are TRBV6-5 and TRBJ2-1; possibly TRBD2 for D (5 bases). Trimming pared 7 bases from V and 4 bases from J, leaving 14 bases between. The CDR3 consists of 14 residues. CDR1 is MNHEY and CDR2 is SVGAGI in the germline V gene. The CDR3 region has the DNA TGTGCCAGCAAAGAGACGGGGTCATACAATGAGCAGTTCTTC. Encoded protein: CASKETGSYNEQFF.

This chain joins TRBV20-1 and TRBJ2-7; D gene uncertain. Deletions cut 0 bases from V and 4 bases from J, with 1 base between. This CDR3 has 10 residues. Germline CDR1 and CDR2: DFQATT and SNEGSKA (reference sequence). The CDR3 loop reads CSAREYEQYF. The CDR3 coding sequence is TGCAGTGCTAGAGAGTACGAGCAGTACTTC.

The chain uses TRBV18 and TRBJ1-1; 7 positions agree with TRBD1. Germline CDR1 KGHSH, CDR2 LQKENI. V was pared by 1 base and J by 0 bases, with 14 bases of the junction left unmatched. This CDR3 is built from 19 residues. The CDR3, as DNA: TGTGCCAGCTCACCACAAAGGCCGGTAAGGGGGCGAATGAACACTGAAGCTTTCTTT. Amino acids: CASSPQRPVRGRMNTEAFF.

In nucleotides, the CDR3 is TGTGCCACGGGACAGGGGTACGAGCAGTACTTC. This encodes CATGQGYEQYF. The chain carries TRBV2 and TRBJ2-7; 10 bases agree with TRBD1. CDR1 is SNHLY, CDR2 FYNNEI, per germline. V gave up 10 bases and J gave up 4 bases; unmatched junction bases: 1. The CDR3 loop spans 11 amino acids. Based on the CDR3 plus reference TRBV2 and TRBJ2-7, the full variable domain is EPEVTQTPSHQVTQMGQEVILRCVPISNHLYFYWYRQILGQKVEFLVSFYNNEISEKSEIFDDQFSVERPDGSNFTLKIRSTKLEDSAMYFCATGQGYEQYFGPGTRLTVT.

The chain recombines TRBV7-3 with TRBJ2-2, with D unclear. Germline CDR1 reads SGHTA; CDR2 reads FQGTGA. This CDR3 has 13 amino acids. V was clipped by 4 bases and J by 7 bases, with 10 bases between them. The CDR3 reads CASSWKGDGELFF. The CDR3 DNA follows: TGTGCCAGCAGCTGGAAGGGTGACGGGGAGCTGTTTTTT.

This chain uses TRBV7-3 with TRBJ1-1; tentative D call: TRBD1 (5 bases). The CDR3 length is 17 residues. Germline V gene data show CDR1 as SGHTA and CDR2 as FQGTGA. With 5 bases removed from V and 4 bases from J, the gap between germline ends came to 23 bases. The CDR3 DNA reads TGTGCCAGCAGCGCACTACCTCCGACAGCCGCTGGCACTGAAGCTTTCTTT. The encoded protein is CASSALPPTAAGTEAFF.